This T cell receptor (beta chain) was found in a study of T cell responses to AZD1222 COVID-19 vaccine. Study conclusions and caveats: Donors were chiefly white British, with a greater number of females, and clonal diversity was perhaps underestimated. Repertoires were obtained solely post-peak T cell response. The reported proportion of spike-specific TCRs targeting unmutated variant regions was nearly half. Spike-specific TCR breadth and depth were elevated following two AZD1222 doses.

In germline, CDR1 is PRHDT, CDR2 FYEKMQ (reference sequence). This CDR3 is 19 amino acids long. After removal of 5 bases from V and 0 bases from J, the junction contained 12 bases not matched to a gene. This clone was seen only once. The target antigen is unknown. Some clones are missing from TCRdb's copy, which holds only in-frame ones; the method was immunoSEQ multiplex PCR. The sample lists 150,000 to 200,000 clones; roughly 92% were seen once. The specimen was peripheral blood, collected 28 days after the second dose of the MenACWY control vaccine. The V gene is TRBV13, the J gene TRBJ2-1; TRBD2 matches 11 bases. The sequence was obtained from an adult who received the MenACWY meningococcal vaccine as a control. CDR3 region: CASSPWTSGLPDSYNEQFF. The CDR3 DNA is TGTGCCAGCAGCCCCTGGACTAGCGGGTTACCCGACTCCTACAATGAGCAGTTCTTC.